This passage covers 13 T cell receptor beta chains from one sample sequenced in a study of T cell responses to AZD1222 COVID-19 vaccine. Sequencing was performed with immunoSEQ multiplex PCR; in TCRdb, only in-frame clones are kept and a portion is missing. The data contain 90,000 to 120,000 clones, approximately 93% of them seen just once; the ten biggest clones take up 5%. The sequencing here drew on peripheral blood, taken on day 0 of AZD1222 vaccination. The source of these receptors is an adult in good health.

The J gene is TRBJ1-2, the V gene TRBV6-5, with D hard to call. The CDR3 has 11 residues. Germline V gives CDR1 MNHEY, CDR2 SVGAGI. The V end was cut by 2 bases, the J end by 6 bases, with 4 bases between. DNA for the CDR3: TGTGCCAGCAGTTACGGGAATGGCTACACCTTC. This sequence encodes CASSYGNGYTF.

V is TRBV27 and J is TRBJ2-1; 9 nucleotides line up with TRBD2. Germline V lookup: CDR1 MNHEY, CDR2 SMNVEV (reference sequence). The CDR3 totals 16 residues. The V and J ends lost 4 bases and 0 bases, in that order; junction bases with no gene match: 4. CDR3 in DNA: TGTGCCAGCAGTTACCTTAGCGGGGGCTCCTACAATGAGCAGTTCTTC. This gives the protein CASSYLSGGSYNEQFF.

The chain has TRBV28 and TRBJ2-1, with a weak D call TRBD2 (5 bases). The V end lost 2 bases, the J end lost 6 bases, and 8 bases lay between the germline ends. CDR1 is MDHEN and CDR2 is SYDVKM in the germline V gene. The CDR3 loop spans 13 amino acids. This CDR3 reads CASSLAGPNEQFF. Here the CDR3 DNA reads TGTGCCAGCAGTTTAGCGGGCCCCAATGAGCAGTTCTTC.

This chain uses TRBV7-9 with TRBJ1-5; no clear D gene. CDR3 length: 13 amino acids. Germline CDR1 is SEHNR and CDR2 is FQNEAQ (reference sequence). The V end lost 1 base, the J end lost 7 bases, and 8 bases lay between the germline ends. CDR3 in amino acids: CASSLGRRQPQHF. The CDR3 DNA follows: TGTGCCAGCAGCTTAGGTCGAAGGCAGCCCCAGCATTTT.

The chain has TRBV19 and TRBJ1-5, with D perhaps TRBD1 (5 bases). The V end lost 7 bases, the J end lost 2 bases, and 15 bases lay between the germline ends. The length of the CDR3 is 15 residues. CDR1 LNHDA and CDR2 SQIVND come from the germline V gene (reference sequence). In DNA form, the CDR3 reads TGTGCCAGTATGGTTCTCGGGGGAGGCAATCAGCCCCAGCATTTT. Protein product: CASMVLGGGNQPQHF.

The chain employs TRBV19 and TRBJ1-2; D uncertain. The CDR3 is 12 amino acids. V lost 6 bases and J 8 bases, leaving 13 bases between the germline ends. Germline CDR1 and CDR2: LNHDA and SQIVND (reference sequence). CDR3 amino acids: CASRATRGGYTF. As DNA, the CDR3 is TGTGCCAGTAGGGCCACTCGTGGGGGCTACACCTTC.

V and J are TRBV15 and TRBJ2-5; no reliable D call. V gave up 0 bases and J gave up 5 bases, with 4 bases separating them. Germline values: CDR1 LNHNV, CDR2 YYDKDF (reference sequence). The CDR3 is 12 amino acids. The DNA for the CDR3 is TGTGCCACCAGCAGAGATAGGGAGACCCAGTACTTC. It codes for CATSRDRETQYF.

The V gene is TRBV27, the J gene TRBJ2-2; D not certain. Trimming pared 2 bases from V and 8 bases from J, leaving 6 bases between. Germline values: CDR1 MNHEY, CDR2 SMNVEV (reference sequence). The CDR3 is made up of 12 amino acids. The DNA for the CDR3 is TGTGCCAGCAGTTTAACGCGTGGGGAGCTGTTTTTT. Protein sequence: CASSLTRGELFF.

The chain is built from TRBV6-5 and TRBJ1-1; the D is unclear. CDR1 and CDR2 (germline): MNHEY, SVGAGI. The CDR3 is 15 residues long. V lost 2 bases and J lost 1, with 11 bases in between. CDR3 residues: CASSYRADGNTEAFF. The CDR3 DNA sequence: TGTGCCAGCAGTTACCGGGCGGACGGGAACACTGAAGCTTTCTTT.

This clone was seen only a few times. The chain links TRBV6-6 to TRBJ2-3; TRBD2 is a possible D gene (5 bases). The CDR3 contains 13 residues. The V and J ends lost 0 bases and 6 bases respectively, with 7 bases between them. Germline V lookup: CDR1 MNHNY, CDR2 SVGAGI (reference sequence). This CDR3 is CASSYSRGDTQYF. The CDR3 DNA reads as TGTGCCAGCAGTTACTCACGAGGGGATACGCAGTATTTT.

This clone was detected only once. The gene calls are TRBV7-2 and TRBJ2-1; possible D gene TRBD2, 6 bases. Per germline, CDR1 SGHTA and CDR2 FQGNSA. The CDR3 covers 13 residues. V dropped 8 bases and J dropped 8 bases, with 16 bases sitting between them. CDR3 region: CASYTRDFDEQFF. DNA for the CDR3: TGTGCCAGCTATACCCGGGACTTCGATGAGCAGTTCTTC.

The gene calls are TRBV6-5 and TRBJ1-6, with 7 bases matching TRBD1. Germline values: CDR1 MNHEY, CDR2 SVGAGI. The CDR3 extends over 14 amino acids. Losses at the gene ends were 5 bases for V and 11 bases for J; bases not matched to a gene: 9. The CDR3: CASSPDRVVTPLHF. The DNA for the CDR3 is TGTGCCAGCAGTCCCGACAGGGTGGTGACACCCCTCCACTTT.

This rearrangement joins TRBV5-1 to TRBJ2-1; TRBD2 matches 9 bases. CDR1 SGHRS and CDR2 YFSETQ come from the germline V gene. The CDR3 totals 13 residues. V lost 2 bases to trimming and J lost 8 bases; unmatched junction nucleotides: 2. CDR3 amino acids: CASSFGGRDEQFF. In DNA form, the CDR3 reads TGCGCCAGCAGCTTTGGCGGGAGGGATGAGCAGTTCTTC.